This passage covers 8 T cell receptor beta chains from one sample sequenced in a study of OX40 agonist ivuxolimab in advanced cancers. Clones were read by immunoSEQ multiplex PCR, and TCRdb kept only the in-frame ones, dropping some. Of tens of thousands of clones detected, about 83% appear once; the ten largest clones hold around 30%. Sequencing was performed on CD4+ or CD8+ T cells sorted from blood, taken in a trial of the OX40 agonist ivuxolimab. Every receptor here comes from an adult with an advanced solid tumor such as melanoma, head and neck, liver or kidney cancer.

The chain combines TRBV6-5 with TRBJ2-5; D gene ambiguous. The CDR3 has 15 amino acids. Germline CDR1 reads MNHEY; CDR2 reads SVGAGI. The V end lost 5 bases, the J end lost 1 base, and 14 bases lay between the germline ends. In DNA, the CDR3 is TGTGCCAGCAGTAAGGTTCTCGCGAGCCAAGAGACCCAGTACTTC. It codes for CASSKVLASQETQYF.

The rearrangement links TRBV7-8 to TRBJ1-6; no reliable D call. CDR1 and CDR2 from the germline V gene are SGHVS and FQNEAQ. CDR3 length: 15 residues. V lost 5 bases, J lost 7 bases, and 15 bases lay in between. CDR3 loop: CASSGILANNSPLHF. In nucleotides, the CDR3 is TGTGCCAGCAGCGGGATCTTGGCCAACAATTCACCCCTCCACTTT.

The V and J genes are TRBV7-2 and TRBJ2-5; TRBD2 matches 13 bases. CDR1 and CDR2 (germline): SGHTA, FQGNSA. This CDR3 contains 16 residues. The V segment lost 2 bases and the J segment 7 bases; nucleotides outside the gene matches: 7. The CDR3 reads CASSLRLAGGGATQYF. DNA for the CDR3: TGTGCCAGCAGCTTACGACTAGCGGGGGGAGGAGCGACCCAGTACTTC.

The chain joins TRBV7-2 to TRBJ1-2, with a weak D call TRBD1 (5 bases). V lost 3 bases and J 5 bases, leaving 13 bases between the germline ends. Germline assignment: CDR1 SGHTA and CDR2 FQGNSA. The CDR3 sequence is 14 residues long. CDR3 sequence (DNA): TGTGCCAGCAGCTTTACCCCCGGGGGTTATGGCTACACCTTC. This sequence encodes CASSFTPGGYGYTF.

The rearrangement uses TRBV30 and TRBJ1-6; no clear D gene. The germline V gene has CDR1 GTSNPN and CDR2 SVGIG (reference sequence). The CDR3 is 13 residues long. With 5 bases removed from V and 9 bases from J, the gap between germline ends came to 14 bases. The CDR3 DNA reads as TGTGCCTGGGCGACGGATGAGGGTTCACCCCTCCACTTT. This gives the protein CAWATDEGSPLHF.

The chain employs TRBV2 and TRBJ1-5, with no clear D. Germline V gives CDR1 SNHLY, CDR2 FYNNEI. The CDR3 contains 15 residues. V was cut by 6 bases and J by 0 bases, with 12 bases left in between. In DNA form, the CDR3 reads TGTGCCAGCAGACAAGACACTATTAGCAATCAGCCCCAGCATTTT. This encodes CASRQDTISNQPQHF.

This sequence joins TRBV18 and TRBJ1-3; the D is unclear. CDR3 length equals 15 residues. Looked up from germline, CDR1 is KGHSH and CDR2 is LQKENI. V lost 5 bases to trimming and J lost 0 bases, with 11 bases between them. The CDR3 bases are TGTGCCAGCTCAGCCTCCCCGGACTCTGGAAACACCATATATTTT. Protein product: CASSASPDSGNTIYF.

This clone has a handful of counts. The J gene is TRBJ1-2, the V gene TRBV7-9, with D unclear. Trimming took off 6 bases at V and 8 bases at J, with 13 bases between the two ends. Germline V lookup: CDR1 SEHNR, CDR2 FQNEAQ (reference sequence). The CDR3 is 12 amino acids. In nucleotides, the CDR3 is TGTGCCAGCAGTAATAACAACCACGGCTACACCTTC. This codes for CASSNNNHGYTF.